This T cell receptor (beta chain) was sequenced in a study of Ad26.COV2.S vaccination and SARS-CoV-2 variants. Study context: Dosing was one shot or two shots 56 days apart.

Treatment defined: approximately 18 received Ad26.COV2.S at low or high dose, single or two shots; five or six received placebo; per-sample allocation not given. The samples date from day 63 after the first vaccine or placebo injection. Spike of the Wuhan-strain SARS-CoV-2 was expressed by an Ad26 vector, which formed the vaccine. As regards this clone: Its antigen is currently unknown. Other nucleotide sequences from this sample produce the same CDR3.

Study outcomes and limitations: Quantification of TCR breadth and depth may have yielded underestimates of total T cell responses. Non-spike TCR breadth was similar in vaccine and placebo recipients.

Between the trimmed V and J ends, which lost 4 bases and 2 bases, there was a span of 8 bases. The CDR3 is 13 amino acids. Germline V gene data show CDR1 as SGHTA and CDR2 as FQGTGA. This table comes from immunoSEQ multiplex PCR, and its TCRdb copy is limited to in-frame clones, with some not included. The table has some 340,000 clones, about 86% seen once; the top ten hold roughly 1.9%. This specimen consisted of peripheral blood, obtained in a trial of Ad26.COV2.S vaccine versus placebo. The chain uses TRBV7-3 and TRBJ1-1; D might be TRBD1 (5 bases). The source is a person aged 18-65 years who received the Ad26.COV2.S COVID-19 vaccine or a placebo. Written as DNA, the CDR3 is TGTGCCAGCAGCTCCCAGGGTAACACTGAAGCTTTCTTT. It translates to CASSSQGNTEAFF.